Detailed here is one T cell receptor beta chain. This sample stems from a study of OX40 agonist ivuxolimab in advanced cancers. Germline V CDR1 and CDR2: LNHDA, SQIVND (reference sequence). J was trimmed by 0 bases and V by 3 bases; bases with no gene match: 5. This CDR3 contains 15 residues. The repertoire was sequenced with immunoSEQ multiplex PCR; TCRdb's copy has only in-frame clones and lacks some. The repertoire holds about 62,000 clones, with about 91% as singletons. The chain has TRBV19 and TRBJ2-7; 7 bases are a match to TRBD1. The clonotype originates from an adult with an advanced solid tumor such as melanoma, head and neck, liver or kidney cancer. The input for sequencing was CD4+ or CD8+ T cells sorted from blood, taken in a trial of the OX40 agonist ivuxolimab. The CDR3 here is CASSIDRAPSYEQYF. The CDR3 bases are TGTGCCAGTAGTATTGACAGGGCCCCCTCCTACGAGCAGTACTTC.